Sequencing of this T cell receptor (beta chain) was carried out in a study of chemoradiotherapy in HPV16-positive cancers. Whole-study results and caveats: Non-HPV-specific T cells did not expand in tumors during treatment, whereas candidate HPV-specific clones and E7-related motifs did.

This clone was seen once. Antigen unknown. TCRdb's table, derived via immunoSEQ multiplex PCR, lists solely in-frame clones and lacks some. The sample carries fewer than 8,000 clones, roughly nine tenths recorded once. Repertoires were sampled repeatedly during chemoradiotherapy. This CDR3 has 16 residues. The germline V gene encodes CDR1 SGHRS and CDR2 YFSETQ. With V trimmed by 2 bases and J by 5 bases, 5 bases remained unmatched. Sequenced material: tumor tissue, taken from a patient who underwent chemoradiotherapy. V is TRBV5-1 and J is TRBJ2-1, with 12 bases matching TRBD2. This sequence originates from a human donor with HPV-associated anogenital cancer. In DNA, the CDR3 is TGCGCCAGCAGCTTCGGGACTAGCGGGCAACACAATGAGCAGTTCTTC. Encoded protein: CASSFGTSGQHNEQFF. Filled out from reference TRBV5-1 and TRBJ2-1, the complete variable domain reads KAGVTQTPRYLIKTRGQQVTLSCSPISGHRSVSWYQQTPGQGLQFLFEYFSETQRNKGNFPGRFSGRQFSNSRSEMNVSTLELGDSALYLCASSFGTSGQHNEQFFGPGTRLTVL.